The 14 T cell receptor beta chains in this list originate from one sample, sequenced in a study of human T cells and chemical hapten exposure. Each CDR3 protein gets one entry after TCRdb re-called the RACE reads with MiXCR. The table has about 60,000 distinct CDR3 sequences, 11% seen once. Time point of the sample: pre-sensitization, week 0. As to treatment: therapeutic diphenylcyclopropenone sensitization with weekly scalp DPC. This material consisted of whole blood, taken in connection with sensitization to the hapten diphenylcyclopropenone (DPC). These receptors were obtained from a woman between 35 and 50 years old with alopecia areata. Some clones in this sample may be carry-over from other donors' samples.

This clonotype was observed a few times. The V gene is TRBV7-9, the J gene TRBJ1-1, with a weak D call TRBD1 (5 bases). This CDR3 has 13 amino acids. The germline V gene encodes CDR1 SEHNR and CDR2 FQNEAQ (reference sequence). The germline V and J ends were trimmed by 3 bases and 7 bases, with 12 bases remaining between them. CDR3 DNA sequence: TGTGCCAGCAGCTTGGGGCAGATACTTGAAGCTTTCTTT. Amino acids: CASSLGQILEAFF.

This clonotype was detected many times. The genes are TRBV6-6 and TRBJ2-7, with D unclear. This CDR3 comprises 11 residues. V was trimmed by 5 bases and J by 5 bases, leaving 7 bases between them. Germline loops: CDR1 MNHNY, CDR2 SVGAGI (reference sequence). The CDR3 loop reads CASSNPDEQYF. The CDR3 nucleotides are TGTGCCAGCAGTAATCCGGACGAGCAGTACTTC.

Many counts were recorded for this clonotype. This rearrangement joins TRBV15 to TRBJ2-1, with 7 bases that match TRBD1. CDR3 size: 14 residues. Germline trimming cut 5 bases from V and 4 bases from J; bases unmatched to any gene: 5. The germline V gene encodes CDR1 LNHNV and CDR2 YYDKDF (reference sequence). The CDR3 region has the DNA TGTGCCACCAGCCCCCGGACAGGTTACAATGAGCAGTTCTTC. Its translation: CATSPRTGYNEQFF.

This clonotype showed up just a few times. This rearrangement joins TRBV15 to TRBJ1-2; TRBD1 matches at 7 bases. This CDR3 is built from 13 residues. Per the germline V gene, CDR1 is LNHNV and CDR2 is YYDKDF (reference sequence). Trimming took 5 bases from V and 5 from J; bases not matched to a gene: 5. CDR3 bases: TGTGCCACCAGCCTGACAGGGTCGTATGGCTACACCTTC. Amino acid sequence: CATSLTGSYGYTF.

Note on this clonotype: The DNA is left out, because the CDR3 cannot be placed on it with certainty; the CDR3 is given as TCRdb lists it. The chain joins TRBV6-6 to TRBJ1-1. The CDR3 region is 13 residues in length, termini included. In germline, CDR1 is MNHNY, CDR2 SVGAGI (reference sequence). The CDR3 reads CASSSSIGSEAFF.

This clonotype was detected many times. The chain uses TRBV19 and TRBJ1-2; D not resolved. With 5 bases removed from V and 0 bases from J, the gap between germline ends came to 7 bases. The CDR3 totals 13 residues. Germline V gene sequence: CDR1 LNHDA, CDR2 SQIVND (reference sequence). The CDR3 region is CASSPRPNYGYTF. DNA for the CDR3: TGTGCCAGTAGTCCCAGACCTAACTATGGCTACACCTTC.

This chain links TRBV20-1 with TRBJ2-5, with 14 positions matching TRBD2. The CDR3 covers 14 residues. The V gene end was trimmed by 4 bases and the J gene end by 4 bases; junction bases not matched to a gene: 2. Germline V gene data show CDR1 as DFQATT and CDR2 as SNEGSKA (reference sequence). This chain's CDR3 is CSAIGLAGGETQYF. In nucleotides, the CDR3 is TGCAGTGCTATCGGACTAGCGGGAGGAGAGACCCAGTACTTC.

This clonotype was detected ten times or more. V gene TRBV21-1 combines with J gene TRBJ2-7; TRBD2 reflects the table's D call only, with no check against the DNA. TRBV21-1 is a pseudogene locus. The CDR3 covers 20 residues. Written as DNA, the CDR3 is TGTGCCAGCAGCACCACAAAGCGGGCTAGCGGGCCCGAGAGCTCCTACGAGCAGTACTTC. Translating it yields CASSTTKRASGPESSYEQYF.

V and J are TRBV7-2 and TRBJ2-5; 7 nucleotides line up with TRBD2. V lost 5 bases to trimming and J lost 4 bases; unmatched junction nucleotides: 4. Germline V lookup: CDR1 SGHTA, CDR2 FQGNSA. CDR3 length equals 13 residues. The CDR3 here is CASSPGGGETQYF. The CDR3, as DNA: TGTGCCAGCAGCCCTGGGGGGGGAGAGACCCAGTACTTC.

Of note for this clonotype: Just one base apart from a much larger clone, this may be a read error. The chain couples TRBV5-6 to TRBJ2-7, with D uncertain. CDR1 and CDR2 (germline): SGHDT, YYEEEE. This CDR3 region has 13 residues. In DNA form, the CDR3 reads TGTGCCAGCACACTGGGTATCTCCTACGAGAAGTACTTC. This gives the protein CASTLGISYEKYF.

This clonotype was counted many times. J is TRBJ2-6 and V is TRBV6-2 or TRBV6-3; 11 bases map to TRBD1. CDR1 is MNHEY, CDR2 SVGEGT, per germline. Trimming cost V 7 bases and J 13 bases; bases outside gene matches: 15. This CDR3 is built from 16 residues. The CDR3 is CASTHPGGQGAGVLTF. DNA of the CDR3: TGTGCCAGCACACACCCCGGCGGACAGGGGGCTGGGGTCCTGACTTTC.

The chain joins TRBV3-1 to TRBJ2-2; D possibly corresponds to TRBD2 (5 bases). CDR3 size: 14 residues. Germline V gene sequence: CDR1 LGHDT, CDR2 YNNKEL (reference sequence). V lost 0 bases, J lost 4 bases, and 6 bases lay in between. In DNA, the CDR3 is TGTGCCAGCAGCCAAGAGGGAGTCACCGGGGAGCTGTTTTTT. Translation: CASSQEGVTGELFF.

This clonotype was detected many times. The chain uses TRBV10-3 and TRBJ1-5, with a tentative D call TRBD1 (5 bases). The germline gives CDR1 ENHRY, CDR2 SYGVKD. The V gene lost 3 bases and the J gene lost 3 bases, with 6 bases spanning the gap. The CDR3 spans 13 residues. The CDR3 is CAISDRVNQPQHF. For the CDR3, the DNA is TGTGCCATCAGTGACAGGGTCAATCAGCCCCAGCATTTT.

In its sample, this clonotype was seen many times. The chain recombines TRBV30 with TRBJ2-1; TRBD2 aligns across 8 bases. There are 15 residues in the CDR3. CDR1 is GTSNPN, CDR2 SVGIG, per germline (reference sequence). With 4 bases clipped from V and 1 base from J, the junction kept 6 bases outside the gene matches. The CDR3 DNA sequence: TGTGCCTGGATTCCCAGCGGGGGATCCTACAATGAGCAGTTCTTC. Translating gives CAWIPSGGSYNEQFF.